A single sample is the source of the 13 T cell receptor beta chains below, sequenced in a study of T cell responses to AZD1222 COVID-19 vaccine. The assay was immunoSEQ multiplex PCR, and TCRdb's table has in-frame clones only and misses some. The data contain 80,000 to 100,000 clones, 80% to 90% of them singletons. Sequences were derived from peripheral blood, sampled 28 days after the second AZD1222 dose. These receptor sequences come from an adult who received the AZD1222 COVID-19 vaccine.

V is TRBV14 and J is TRBJ1-3; D remains unclear. V was shortened by 2 bases and J by 8 bases, with 4 bases between the two germline ends. The germline V gene encodes CDR1 SGHDN and CDR2 FVKESK. The CDR3 is 11 residues long. CDR3 DNA sequence: TGTGCCAGCAGCCAAACATACACCATATATTTT. Translated: CASSQTYTIYF.

The chain joins TRBV5-1 to TRBJ1-1; D is possibly TRBD1 (5 bases). The germline gives CDR1 SGHRS, CDR2 YFSETQ. This CDR3 is built from 13 residues. The V and J ends lost 0 bases and 8 bases respectively, with 11 bases between them. CDR3 residues: CASSLAWGIEAFF. As DNA, the CDR3 is TGCGCCAGCAGCTTGGCCTGGGGGATAGAAGCTTTCTTT.

The V and J genes are TRBV19 and TRBJ2-5; 9 nucleotides line up with TRBD2. Trimming took 1 base from V and 6 from J; bases not matched to a gene: 18. Germline V gives CDR1 LNHDA, CDR2 SQIVND (reference sequence). CDR3 length equals 19 residues. The CDR3 is CASSIGGRAGGRLLKTQYF. CDR3 DNA: TGTGCCAGTAGTATAGGAGGGCGAGCGGGGGGCCGGCTTCTTAAGACCCAGTACTTC.

V is TRBV5-1 and J is TRBJ1-2, with 9 bases fitting TRBD1. Per the germline V gene, CDR1 is SGHRS and CDR2 is YFSETQ. V dropped 4 bases and J dropped 6; count of bases not matched to a gene: 10. CDR3 length: 15 residues. The CDR3 DNA sequence: TGCGCCAGCAGCCCCGGACAGGGGAGGGTGGATGGCTACACCTTC. Protein product: CASSPGQGRVDGYTF.

The chain combines TRBV14 with TRBJ1-2, with D possibly TRBD1 on 6 matching bases. This CDR3 spans 14 amino acids. The V gene's germline CDR1 is SGHDN and CDR2 FVKESK. Trimming left V 3 bases short and J 4 bases short, with 12 bases between. The CDR3 DNA reads as TGTGCCAGCAGCCACATTCAGGGGCCCTATGGCTACACCTTC. This sequence encodes CASSHIQGPYGYTF.

A single count supports this clone. The rearrangement links TRBV15 to TRBJ2-1; 13 positions agree with TRBD2. V gave up 2 bases and J gave up 5 bases; unmatched junction bases: 6. Germline CDR1 LNHNV, CDR2 YYDKDF (reference sequence). The CDR3 is made up of 17 amino acids. The CDR3 loop is CATSRSIGLAGDNEQFF. CDR3 DNA: TGTGCCACCAGCAGATCGATAGGACTAGCGGGAGACAATGAGCAGTTCTTC.

The CDR3: CASSPAGTPSDTQYF. CDR3 sequence (DNA): TGTGCCAGCTCACCAGCCGGGACCCCCAGCGATACGCAGTATTTT. The V and J genes are TRBV18 and TRBJ2-3, with D perhaps being TRBD1 or TRBD2 (5 bases each). Germline CDR1 reads KGHSH; CDR2 reads LQKENI. This CDR3 region has 15 residues. V was clipped by 2 bases and J by 6 bases, with 15 bases between them.

CDR3 in amino acids: CASSQGGLAGDSETQYF. In nucleotides, the CDR3 is TGTGCCAGCAGCCAGGGGGGACTAGCGGGGGATAGTGAGACCCAGTACTTC. The chain carries TRBV5-4 and TRBJ2-5, with TRBD2 matching 14 bases. The CDR3 has 17 residues. Germline loops: CDR1 SGHNT, CDR2 YYREEE (reference sequence). V lost 4 bases to trimming and J lost 5 bases; unmatched junction nucleotides: 10.

The chain carries TRBV19 and TRBJ1-3; maybe TRBD1 (5 bases). This CDR3 region has 15 residues. The germline CDR1 and CDR2 sequences are LNHDA and SQIVND (reference sequence). The V and J ends lost 6 bases and 3 bases respectively, with 15 bases between them. For the CDR3, the DNA is TGTGCCAGTAGCCCCGGCGGGCAGGGTGGAAACACCATATATTTT. Translated, it gives CASSPGGQGGNTIYF.

V usage is TRBV5-6 and J usage is TRBJ2-1; D possibly corresponds to TRBD2 (5 bases). Germline CDR1 SGHDT, CDR2 YYEEEE. With 7 bases removed from V and 4 bases from J, the gap between germline ends came to 15 bases. The CDR3 has 14 amino acids. Here the CDR3 DNA reads TGTGCCAGCGTGGTAGGGAGTGTTTACAATGAGCAGTTCTTC. Residues: CASVVGSVYNEQFF. The variable domain in full, completed from reference TRBV5-6 and TRBJ2-1, reads DAGVTQSPTHLIKTRGQQVTLRCSPKSGHDTVSWYQQALGQGPQFIFQYYEEEERQRGNFPDRFSGHQFPNYSSELNVNALLLGDSALYLCASVVGSVYNEQFFGPGTRLTVL.

The chain carries TRBV14 and TRBJ1-4, with D possibly TRBD1 on 6 matching bases. Germline V gene sequence: CDR1 SGHDN, CDR2 FVKESK. This CDR3 spans 15 amino acids. The V end was cut by 1 base, the J end by 5 bases, with 11 bases between. For the CDR3, the DNA is TGTGCCAGCAGCCAAGCGGCCCAGGGGAATGAAAAACTGTTTTTT. This sequence encodes CASSQAAQGNEKLFF. Looking up the rest from reference TRBV14 and TRBJ1-4 gives the full variable domain: EAGVTQFPSHSVIEKGQTVTLRCDPISGHDNLYWYRRVMGKEIKFLLHFVKESKQDESGMPNNRFLAERTGGTYSTLKVQPAELEDSGVYFCASSQAAQGNEKLFFGSGTQLSVL.

The rearrangement links TRBV6-5 to TRBJ2-5, with 8 bases identical to TRBD2. V dropped 8 bases and J dropped 5; count of bases not matched to a gene: 7. The length of the CDR3 is 13 residues. The germline V gene has CDR1 MNHEY and CDR2 SVGAGI. CDR3 sequence reads: CASRPSGGETQYF. The CDR3 DNA follows: TGTGCCAGCCGCCCCAGCGGGGGTGAGACCCAGTACTTC.

The J gene is TRBJ2-7, the V gene TRBV7-2; TRBD1 aligns across 9 bases. CDR3 length: 14 amino acids. Germline-derived CDR1 and CDR2 are SGHTA and FQGNSA. The V gene end was trimmed by 1 base and the J gene end by 2 bases; junction bases not matched to a gene: 0. This chain's CDR3 is CASSLGQGAYEQYF. DNA of the CDR3: TGTGCCAGCAGCTTAGGACAGGGGGCCTACGAGCAGTACTTC.